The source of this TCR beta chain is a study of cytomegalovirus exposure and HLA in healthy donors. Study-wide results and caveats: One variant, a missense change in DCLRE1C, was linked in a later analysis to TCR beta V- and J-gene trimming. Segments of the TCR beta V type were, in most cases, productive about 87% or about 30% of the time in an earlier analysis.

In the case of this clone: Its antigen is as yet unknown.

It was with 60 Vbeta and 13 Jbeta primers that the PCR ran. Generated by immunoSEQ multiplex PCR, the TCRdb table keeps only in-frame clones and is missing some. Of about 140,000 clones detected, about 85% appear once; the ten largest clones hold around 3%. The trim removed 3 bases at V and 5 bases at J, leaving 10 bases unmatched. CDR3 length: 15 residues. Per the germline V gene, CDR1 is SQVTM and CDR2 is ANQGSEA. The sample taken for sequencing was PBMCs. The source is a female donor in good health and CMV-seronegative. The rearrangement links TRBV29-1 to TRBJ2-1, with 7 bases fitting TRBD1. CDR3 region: CSVERQGKTDNEQFF. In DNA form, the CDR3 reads TGCAGCGTTGAGCGACAGGGCAAAACAGACAATGAGCAGTTCTTC.